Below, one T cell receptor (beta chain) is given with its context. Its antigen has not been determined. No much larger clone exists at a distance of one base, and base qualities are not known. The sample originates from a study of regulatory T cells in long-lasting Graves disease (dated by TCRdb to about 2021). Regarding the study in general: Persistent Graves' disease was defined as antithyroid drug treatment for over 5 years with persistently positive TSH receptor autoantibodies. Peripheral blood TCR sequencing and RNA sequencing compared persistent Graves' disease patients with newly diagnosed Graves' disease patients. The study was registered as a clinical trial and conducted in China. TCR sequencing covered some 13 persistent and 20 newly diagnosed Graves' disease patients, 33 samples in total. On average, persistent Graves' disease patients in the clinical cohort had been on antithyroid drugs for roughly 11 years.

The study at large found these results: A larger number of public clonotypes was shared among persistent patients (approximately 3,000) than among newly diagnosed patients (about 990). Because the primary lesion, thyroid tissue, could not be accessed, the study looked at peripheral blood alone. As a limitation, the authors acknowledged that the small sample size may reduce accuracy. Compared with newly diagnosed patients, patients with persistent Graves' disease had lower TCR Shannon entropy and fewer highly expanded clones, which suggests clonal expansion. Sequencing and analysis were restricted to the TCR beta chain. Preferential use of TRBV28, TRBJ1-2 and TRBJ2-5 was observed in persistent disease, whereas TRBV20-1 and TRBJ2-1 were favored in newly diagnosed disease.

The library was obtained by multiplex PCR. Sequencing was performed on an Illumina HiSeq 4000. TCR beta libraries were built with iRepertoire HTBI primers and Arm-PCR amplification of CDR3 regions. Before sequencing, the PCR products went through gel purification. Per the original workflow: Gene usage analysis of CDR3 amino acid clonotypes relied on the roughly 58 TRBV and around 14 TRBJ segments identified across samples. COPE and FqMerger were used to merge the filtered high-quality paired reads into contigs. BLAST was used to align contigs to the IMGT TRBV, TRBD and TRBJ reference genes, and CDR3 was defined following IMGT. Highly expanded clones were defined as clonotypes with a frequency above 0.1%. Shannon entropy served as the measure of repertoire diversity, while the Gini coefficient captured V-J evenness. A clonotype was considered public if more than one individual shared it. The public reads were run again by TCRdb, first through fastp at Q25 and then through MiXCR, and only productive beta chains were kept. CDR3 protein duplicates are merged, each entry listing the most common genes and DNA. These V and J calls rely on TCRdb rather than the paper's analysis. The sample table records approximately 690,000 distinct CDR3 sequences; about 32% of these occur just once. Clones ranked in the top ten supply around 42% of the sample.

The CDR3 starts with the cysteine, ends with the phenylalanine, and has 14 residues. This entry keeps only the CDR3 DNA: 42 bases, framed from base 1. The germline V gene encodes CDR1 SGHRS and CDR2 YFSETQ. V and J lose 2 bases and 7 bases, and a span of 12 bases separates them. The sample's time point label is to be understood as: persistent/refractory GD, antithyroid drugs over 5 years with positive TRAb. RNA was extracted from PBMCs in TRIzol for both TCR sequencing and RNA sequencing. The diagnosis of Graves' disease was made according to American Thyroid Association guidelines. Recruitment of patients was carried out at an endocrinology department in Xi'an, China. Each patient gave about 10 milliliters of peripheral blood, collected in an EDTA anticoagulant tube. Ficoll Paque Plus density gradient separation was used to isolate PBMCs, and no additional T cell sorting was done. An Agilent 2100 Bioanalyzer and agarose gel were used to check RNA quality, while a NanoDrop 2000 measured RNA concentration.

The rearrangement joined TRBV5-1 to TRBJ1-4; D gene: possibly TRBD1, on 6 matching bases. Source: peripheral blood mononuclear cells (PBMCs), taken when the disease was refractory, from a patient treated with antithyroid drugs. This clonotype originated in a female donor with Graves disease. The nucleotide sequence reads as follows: TGCGCCAGCAGCTTCGGGCAGGGGAGTGAAAAACTGTTTTTT. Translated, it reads CASSFGQGSEKLFF.